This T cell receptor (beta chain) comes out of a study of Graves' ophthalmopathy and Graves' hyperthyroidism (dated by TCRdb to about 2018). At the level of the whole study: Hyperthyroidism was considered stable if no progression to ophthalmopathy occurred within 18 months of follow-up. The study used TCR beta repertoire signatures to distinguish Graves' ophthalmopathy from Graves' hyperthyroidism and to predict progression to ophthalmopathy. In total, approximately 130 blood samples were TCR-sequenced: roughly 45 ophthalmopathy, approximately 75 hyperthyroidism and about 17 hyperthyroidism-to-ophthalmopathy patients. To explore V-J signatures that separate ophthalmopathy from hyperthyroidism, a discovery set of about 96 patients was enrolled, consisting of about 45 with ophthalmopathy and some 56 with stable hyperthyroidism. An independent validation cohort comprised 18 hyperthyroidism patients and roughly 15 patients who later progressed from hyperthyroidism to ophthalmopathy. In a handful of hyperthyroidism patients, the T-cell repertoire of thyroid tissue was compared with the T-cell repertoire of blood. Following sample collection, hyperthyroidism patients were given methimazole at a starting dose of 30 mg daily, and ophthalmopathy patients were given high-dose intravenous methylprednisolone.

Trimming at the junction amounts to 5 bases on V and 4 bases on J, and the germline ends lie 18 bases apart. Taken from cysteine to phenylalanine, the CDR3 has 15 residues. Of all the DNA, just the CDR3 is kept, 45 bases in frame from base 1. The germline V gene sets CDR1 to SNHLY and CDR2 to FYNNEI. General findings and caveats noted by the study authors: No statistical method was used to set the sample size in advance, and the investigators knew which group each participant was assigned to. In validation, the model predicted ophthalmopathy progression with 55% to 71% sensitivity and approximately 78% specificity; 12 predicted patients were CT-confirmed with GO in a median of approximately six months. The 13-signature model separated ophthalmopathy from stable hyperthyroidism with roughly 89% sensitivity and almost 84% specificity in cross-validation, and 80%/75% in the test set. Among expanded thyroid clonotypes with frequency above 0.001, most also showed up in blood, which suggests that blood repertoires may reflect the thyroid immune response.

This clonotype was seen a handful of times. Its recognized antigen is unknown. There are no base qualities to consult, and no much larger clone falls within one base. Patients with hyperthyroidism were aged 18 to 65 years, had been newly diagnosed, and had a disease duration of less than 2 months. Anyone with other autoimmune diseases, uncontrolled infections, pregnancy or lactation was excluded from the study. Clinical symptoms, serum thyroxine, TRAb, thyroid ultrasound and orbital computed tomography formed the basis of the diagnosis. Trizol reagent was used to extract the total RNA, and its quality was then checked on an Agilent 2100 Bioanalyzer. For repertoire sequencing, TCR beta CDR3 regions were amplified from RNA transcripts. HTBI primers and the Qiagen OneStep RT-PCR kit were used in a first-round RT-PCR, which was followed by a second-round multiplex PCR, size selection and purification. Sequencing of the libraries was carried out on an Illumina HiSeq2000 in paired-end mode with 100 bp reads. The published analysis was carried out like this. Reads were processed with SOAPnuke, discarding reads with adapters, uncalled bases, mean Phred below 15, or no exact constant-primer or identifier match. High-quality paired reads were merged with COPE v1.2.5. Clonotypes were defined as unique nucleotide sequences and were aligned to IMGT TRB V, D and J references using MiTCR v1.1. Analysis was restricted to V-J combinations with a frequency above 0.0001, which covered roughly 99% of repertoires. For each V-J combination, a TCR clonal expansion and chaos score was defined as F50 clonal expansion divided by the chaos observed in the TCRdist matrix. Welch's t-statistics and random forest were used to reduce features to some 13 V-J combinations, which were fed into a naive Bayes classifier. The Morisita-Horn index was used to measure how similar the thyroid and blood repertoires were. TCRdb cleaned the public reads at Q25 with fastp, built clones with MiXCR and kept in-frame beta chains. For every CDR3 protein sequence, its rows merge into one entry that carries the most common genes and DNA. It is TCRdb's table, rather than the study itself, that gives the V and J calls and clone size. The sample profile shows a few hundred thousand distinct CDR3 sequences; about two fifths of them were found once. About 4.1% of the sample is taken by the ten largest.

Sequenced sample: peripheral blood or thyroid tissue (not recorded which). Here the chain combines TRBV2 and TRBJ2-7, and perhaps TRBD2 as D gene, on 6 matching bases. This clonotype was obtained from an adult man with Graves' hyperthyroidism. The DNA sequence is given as TGTGCCAGCAGTTTTACGGCTAGCGTGGGTTACGAGCAGTACTTC. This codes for CASSFTASVGYEQYF.